This TCR beta chain was sequenced during a study of blood T cell repertoires in COVID-19. Germline V gene data show CDR1 as LGHDT and CDR2 as YNNKEL (reference sequence). Trimming removed 4 bases from V and 8 bases from J, with 17 bases in between. CDR3 length equals 14 residues. TCRdb's table, derived via immunoSEQ multiplex PCR, lists solely in-frame clones and lacks some. The table has more than 450,000 clones, roughly 87% seen once. The chain is built from TRBV3-1 (or the pseudogene TRBV3-2) and TRBJ1-2; a possible D gene is TRBD1 (6 bases). The sample comprised PBMCs or T cells enriched from blood (not recorded which). This receptor was obtained from a woman in her late teens or twenties who had recovered from COVID-19. In DNA, the CDR3 is TGTGCCAGCAGCCCGCCGGGGGGGCGCGGAGGCTACACCTTC. This gives the protein CASSPPGGRGGYTF.